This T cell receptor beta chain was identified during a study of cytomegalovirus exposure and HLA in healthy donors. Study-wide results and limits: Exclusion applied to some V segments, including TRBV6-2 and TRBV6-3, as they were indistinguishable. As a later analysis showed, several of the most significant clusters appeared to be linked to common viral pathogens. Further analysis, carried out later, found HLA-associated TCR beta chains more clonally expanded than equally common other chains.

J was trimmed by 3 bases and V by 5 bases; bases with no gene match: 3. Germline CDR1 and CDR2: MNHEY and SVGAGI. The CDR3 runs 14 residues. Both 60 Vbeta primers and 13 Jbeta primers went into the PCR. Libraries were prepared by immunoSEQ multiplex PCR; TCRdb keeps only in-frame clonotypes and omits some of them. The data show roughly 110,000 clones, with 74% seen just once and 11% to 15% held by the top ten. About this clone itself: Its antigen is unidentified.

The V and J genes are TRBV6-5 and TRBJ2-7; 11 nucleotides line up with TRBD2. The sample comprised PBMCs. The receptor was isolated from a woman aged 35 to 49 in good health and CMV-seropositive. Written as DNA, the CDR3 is TGTGCCAGCAGTAAACTAGCGGGGGTCTACGAGCAGTACTTC. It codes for CASSKLAGVYEQYF.